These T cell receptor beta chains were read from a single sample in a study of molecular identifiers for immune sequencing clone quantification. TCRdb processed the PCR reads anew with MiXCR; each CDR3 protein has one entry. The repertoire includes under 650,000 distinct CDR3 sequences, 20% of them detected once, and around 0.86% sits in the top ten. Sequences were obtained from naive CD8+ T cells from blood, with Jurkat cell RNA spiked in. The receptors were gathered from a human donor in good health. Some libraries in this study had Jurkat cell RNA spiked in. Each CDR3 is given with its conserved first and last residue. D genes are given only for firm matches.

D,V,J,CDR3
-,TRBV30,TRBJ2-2,CAWWRWGTNTGELFF
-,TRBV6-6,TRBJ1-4,CASSSLETANPTTTNEELFF
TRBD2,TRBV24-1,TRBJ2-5,CATAGDQETQYF
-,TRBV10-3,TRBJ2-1,CAIKARGNEQFF
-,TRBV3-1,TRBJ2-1,CASRHDLGPEQFF
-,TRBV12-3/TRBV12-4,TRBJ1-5,CASSLFGDRQPQHF
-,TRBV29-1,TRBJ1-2,CSVDDRPRAYGYTF
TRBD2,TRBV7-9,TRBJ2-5,CASGFSGVQETQYF
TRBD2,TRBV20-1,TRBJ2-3,CSASKGTSWVPSTDTQYF
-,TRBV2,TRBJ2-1,CASSVRDGSYNEQFF
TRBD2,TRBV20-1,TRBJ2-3,CSASLRTSGATDTQYF
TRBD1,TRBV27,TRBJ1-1,CASSLSGQGPSTEAFF
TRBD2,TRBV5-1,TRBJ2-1,CASSLWLADEQFF
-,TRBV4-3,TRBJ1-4,CASSSGLQEKLFF
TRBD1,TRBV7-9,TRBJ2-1,CASSLQGQFLRF
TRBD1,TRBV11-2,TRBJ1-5,CASSQGTAFNQPQHF
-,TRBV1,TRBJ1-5,CTSSQHPAVKRSNQPQHF
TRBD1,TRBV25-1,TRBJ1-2,CASSSTGFGYGYTF
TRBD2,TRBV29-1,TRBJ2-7,CSVELGLAETYEQYF
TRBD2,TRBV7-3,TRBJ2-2,CASSLVGLAGGPNSTGELFF
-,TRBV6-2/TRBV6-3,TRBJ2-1,CASSSGTNNEQFF
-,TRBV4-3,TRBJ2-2,CASSPTSGVSTGELFF
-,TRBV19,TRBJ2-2,CASSTLNGELFF
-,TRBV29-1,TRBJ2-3,CSVSGRDTSTDTQYF
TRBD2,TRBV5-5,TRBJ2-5,CASSPWTSGSKETQYF
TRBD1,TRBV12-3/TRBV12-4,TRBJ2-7,CASSSLMGTGDEQYF
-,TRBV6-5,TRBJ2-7,CASSYLGADEQYF
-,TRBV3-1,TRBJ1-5,CASSQDTGGLGQPQHF